This is a list of T cell receptor beta chains from one sample in a study of blood T cells in healthy people across ages. TCRdb re-called the 5' RACE reads with MiXCR, one entry per CDR3 protein. The sample records about 1,600,000 distinct CDR3 sequences, 42% being singletons. The material sequenced was blood. Every receptor here comes from a woman between 18 and 29 years old in good health. The CDR3 runs from the conserved cysteine through the conserved F or W. D genes are given only for firm matches. Clone size, where shown, is once, few, many, or a class for clones that have expanded.

clone size	V gene	D gene	J gene	CDR3 protein
few	TRBV10-3	.	TRBJ2-7	CAISEAGLYEQYF
.	TRBV20-1	TRBD2	TRBJ2-7	CSASAQGGGPYEQYF
.	TRBV3-1	.	TRBJ1-4	CASSSRTDITNEKLFF
few	TRBV29-1	.	TRBJ2-5	CSVEGLEQESTQYF
once	TRBV9	.	TRBJ1-2	CASSAARGAGRYGYTF
.	TRBV20-1	.	TRBJ2-3	CSATPRSNTDTQYF
few	TRBV2	.	TRBJ2-7	CASRWGQGPSYEQYF
once	TRBV28	.	TRBJ2-5	CASRGWTRSESGETQYF
.	TRBV7-2	.	TRBJ2-5	CASSLGQGRQTQYF
.	TRBV6-5	TRBD2	TRBJ2-7	CASSKGGVYEQYF
few	TRBV20-1	.	TRBJ2-5	CSARPLNEQYF
.	TRBV12-3/TRBV12-4	.	TRBJ1-1	CASSFGQTWGTEAFF
.	TRBV18	.	TRBJ1-1	CASSPSQIVGEAFF
few	TRBV29-1	.	TRBJ2-5	CSVEDGHQETQYF
.	TRBV5-1	TRBD2	TRBJ2-2	CASSSGGILTGELFF
few	TRBV20-1	TRBD1	TRBJ2-7	CSAMAGTGRREQYF
few	TRBV4-1	.	TRBJ1-5	CASSQAVGSNQPQHF
.	TRBV9	TRBD2	.	CASSPAGGPGETQYF
few	TRBV18	TRBD1	TRBJ1-2	CASSLSTGDGYTF
.	TRBV12-3/TRBV12-4	.	TRBJ1-2	CASTTQGREGYTF
.	TRBV7-3	.	TRBJ2-2	CASSPWGQNTGELFF
.	TRBV27	.	TRBJ2-7	CASSPSGPYNEQYF
few	TRBV10-3	TRBD2	.	CAISESGLAGERETQYF
few	TRBV30	.	TRBJ1-2	CAWSAALGYTF
.	TRBV7-2	.	TRBJ1-1	CASSPQGMGVNTEAFF
.	TRBV21-1	.	TRBJ1-2	CASSDPGQGGGYTF